The rows below give T cell receptor beta chains drawn from one sample of a study of shared clonotypes between healthy human individuals. Sequenced by immunoSEQ multiplex PCR; TCRdb stores in-frame clones only, minus some. The repertoire includes roughly 2.5 million clones, around nine tenths of them detected once, and over 0.12% sits in the top ten. The sample taken for sequencing was naive CD4+ T cells sorted from blood. These receptors came from a man between 18 and 35 years old in good health. CDR3s include the opening cysteine and the closing phenylalanine or tryptophan. The order of the fields is J gene, clone size, CDR3 length, D gene, V gene, CDR3 DNA, CDR3 protein. The D gene is left open where the match is weak. For some rows the clone size is stated as once, few or many, or as a class when expanded; others skip it.

TRBJ1-2 | - | 17 | TRBD1 | TRBV7-8 | TGTGCCAGCAGCCCTAGGACAGGAGGGGATTCTAACTATGGCTACACCTTC | CASSPRTGGDSNYGYTF
TRBJ1-3 | - | 16 | - | TRBV7-2 | TGTGCCAGCAGCTTCCAAGGGGTCCCGATTCCAAACACCATATATTTT | CASSFQGVPIPNTIYF
TRBJ1-5 | - | 11 | - | TRBV28 | TGTGCCAGCAGTTCAATCCAGCCCCAGCATTTT | CASSSIQPQHF
TRBJ2-2 | once | 16 | - | TRBV4-3 | TGCGCCAGCAGCCAAGATCGGTGGAGCGACACCGGGGAGCTGTTTTTT | CASSQDRWSDTGELFF
TRBJ2-2 | - | 14 | - | TRBV7-7 | TGTGCTAGCAGCACCCGGGCTCTAGCCGGGGAGCTGTTTTTT | CASSTRALAGELFF
TRBJ1-6 | - | 16 | - | TRBV10-3 | TGTGCCATCAGTGAGTCGGCAGGGGTCTATAATTCACCCCTCCACTTT | CAISESAGVYNSPLHF
TRBJ1-5 | - | 14 | TRBD1 | TRBV27 | TGTGCCAGCAGTTTAGAGGGGGCTAGTCAGCCCCAGCATTTT | CASSLEGASQPQHF
TRBJ1-1 | - | 14 | - | TRBV5-6 | TGTGCCAGCAGCTTTCGTCCGCCGAACACTGAAGCTTTCTTT | CASSFRPPNTEAFF
TRBJ1-1 | - | 15 | - | TRBV7-2 | TGTGCCAGCAGCTTAGCGCTACTGCTTAACACTGAAGCTTTCTTT | CASSLALLLNTEAFF
TRBJ2-7 | - | 15 | TRBD2 | TRBV10-3 | TGTGCCATCAGTGACTCACGGGGGGGAGCCTACGAGCAGTACTTC | CAISDSRGGAYEQYF
TRBJ2-1 | - | 15 | TRBD2 | TRBV7-9 | TGTGCCAGCAGCTCTAGCGGGAGGCCCTACAATGAGCAGTTCTTC | CASSSSGRPYNEQFF
TRBJ1-1 | - | 13 | - | TRBV2 | TGTGCCAGCAGTGAAGCGCCGAACACTGAAGCTTTCTTT | CASSEAPNTEAFF
TRBJ2-7 | - | 14 | TRBD2 | TRBV9 | TGTGCCAGCAGCCCGCGGGGGGTCGGGGGCGAGCAGTACTTC | CASSPRGVGGEQYF
TRBJ2-5 | - | 18 | TRBD1 | TRBV5-4 | TGTGCCAGCAGTTCTCGACCCACCGGGACAGTGGGAAGGGAGACCCAGTACTTC | CASSSRPTGTVGRETQYF
TRBJ1-1 | - | 11 | - | TRBV19 | TGTGCCAGTAGTATAAATACTGAAGCTTTCTTT | CASSINTEAFF
TRBJ2-7 | - | 14 | - | TRBV28 | TGTGCCAGCAGTTTATTGGGGGCCCCTTTCGAGCAGTACTTC | CASSLLGAPFEQYF
TRBJ2-7 | once | 16 | TRBD2 | TRBV15 | TGTGCCACCAGCCGTAGGGCGGGGGGGAGGTCCTACGAGCAGTACTTC | CATSRRAGGRSYEQYF
TRBJ1-5 | - | 21 | TRBD1 | TRBV2 | TGTGCCAGCAGTCTACCTACTAGGACAGGGGGGACATTAATTAGCAATCAGCCCCAGCATTTT | CASSLPTRTGGTLISNQPQHF
TRBJ2-5 | - | 14 | - | TRBV7-9 | TGTGCCAGCAGCTCGAGGGCTCTAGCGGAGACCCAGTACTTC | CASSSRALAETQYF
TRBJ2-2 | once | 15 | TRBD1 | TRBV7-2 | TGTGCCAGCAGCCCAGGACAGGGGGCAGGTGGGGAGCTGTTTTTT | CASSPGQGAGGELFF
TRBJ2-3 | - | 17 | TRBD1 | TRBV10-3 | TGTGCCATCAGTGAGGCGACAGGGGGCCCTTCCAGAGATACGCAGTATTTT | CAISEATGGPSRDTQYF
TRBJ2-5 | - | 14 | - | TRBV7-6 | TGTGCCAGCAGCTTCCAGGGGGGAGGCGAGACCCAGTACTTC | CASSFQGGGETQYF
TRBJ2-7 | - | 14 | TRBD1 | TRBV2 | TGTGCCAGCAGCCCGACAGGGGGCGTGTACGAGCAGTACTTC | CASSPTGGVYEQYF
TRBJ2-2 | - | 16 | - | TRBV7-3 | TGTGCCAGCAGCTTCCTTGGCGGGGGCTACACCGGGGAGCTGTTTTTT | CASSFLGGGYTGELFF
TRBJ2-7 | - | 13 | - | TRBV27 | TGTGCCAGCAGTTTGGGGGGATCCCCCGAGCAGTACTTC | CASSLGGSPEQYF
TRBJ1-2 | - | 14 | TRBD1 | TRBV5-1 | TGCGCCAGCAGCGCGGGACAGGGGGCTTATGGCTACACCTTC | CASSAGQGAYGYTF
TRBJ2-1 | - | 15 | TRBD2 | TRBV19 | TGTGCCAGTAGCGAAATAGCGGGGTCTTCGGGTGAGCAGTTCTTC | CASSEIAGSSGEQFF
TRBJ1-2 | - | 13 | - | TRBV16 | TGTGCCAGCAGCCAATCGACCTACAATGGCTACACCTTC | CASSQSTYNGYTF
TRBJ2-5 | - | 11 | - | TRBV20-1 | TGCAGTGCTAGGGATTTGGAGACCCAGTACTTC | CSARDLETQYF
TRBJ1-1 | - | 15 | - | TRBV4-2 | TGTGCCAGCAGCCAGGAGCCGACGGTGAACACTGAAGCTTTCTTT | CASSQEPTVNTEAFF
TRBJ2-7 | - | 13 | - | TRBV6-1 | TGTGCCAGCAATAAAGGGCAAAACTACGAGCAGTACTTC | CASNKGQNYEQYF
TRBJ2-3 | - | 14 | TRBD2 | TRBV5-1 | TGCGCCAGCAGCTTAGAGACCAGCGGGGGGACGCAGTATTTT | CASSLETSGGTQYF
TRBJ1-4 | - | 15 | - | TRBV30 | TGTGCCTGGAGTGGGGCGGGGACAACTAATGAAAAACTGTTTTTT | CAWSGAGTTNEKLFF
TRBJ1-5 | - | 14 | TRBD1 | TRBV18 | TGTGCCAGCTCACCCACAGGGGCCAATCAGCCCCAGCATTTT | CASSPTGANQPQHF
TRBJ1-1 | - | 16 | - | TRBV5-6 | TGTGCCAGCAGCTTAGGGCTTGGACAGACGAACACTGAAGCTTTCTTT | CASSLGLGQTNTEAFF
TRBJ2-5 | - | 11 | - | TRBV6-1 | TGTGCCAGCACTTCGGGAGCGGCCCAGTACTTC | CASTSGAAQYF
TRBJ2-5 | - | 16 | - | TRBV10-3 | TGTGCCATCAGTGGGGACCTAGCGCCCGGACAAGAGACCCAGTACTTC | CAISGDLAPGQETQYF
TRBJ2-1 | - | 17 | TRBD2 | TRBV27 | TGTGCCAGCAGTACGACTAGCGGGGGGAGCTCCTACAATGAGCAGTTCTTC | CASSTTSGGSSYNEQFF
TRBJ2-2 | - | 15 | - | TRBV5-1 | TGCGCCAGCAGCTTGGGAGGGACGCCCATCGGGGAGCTGTTTTTT | CASSLGGTPIGELFF
TRBJ2-1 | - | 14 | - | TRBV2 | TGTGCCAGCAGTGGAACTAGAGCTAACGGTGAGCAGTTCTTC | CASSGTRANGEQFF
TRBJ1-2 | - | 13 | - | TRBV9 | TGTGCCAGCAGCCCCGGGGGTGGTAGTGGCTACACCTTC | CASSPGGGSGYTF
TRBJ2-1 | - | 17 | - | TRBV30 | TGTGCCTGGAGCCATCCCGTAGGGCGGGGCTCCTACAATGAGCAGTTCTTC | CAWSHPVGRGSYNEQFF
TRBJ1-1 | few | 13 | - | TRBV4-3 | TGCGCCAGCAGCCAAGTACGTAACACTGAAGCTTTCTTT | CASSQVRNTEAFF
TRBJ1-4 | - | 13 | - | TRBV6-5 | TGTGCCAGCAGATCCACCCGTAATGAAAAACTGTTTTTT | CASRSTRNEKLFF
TRBJ1-1 | - | 12 | - | TRBV5-1 | TGCGCCAGCGGGTACATGAACACTGAAGCTTTCTTT | CASGYMNTEAFF
TRBJ2-5 | - | 14 | - | TRBV2 | TGTGCCAGCAGTGAATGGGGTCGTGGGGAGACCCAGTACTTC | CASSEWGRGETQYF